This T cell receptor beta chain stems from a study of a mutant IDH1 vaccine in newly diagnosed glioma. Study-level points and caveats: Seemingly, top peripheral T cell clonotype changes bore no relation to pseudoprogression.

Time point in this sample: week 23, last vaccination. Topical imiquimod accompanied each vaccine dose, which consisted of 300 ug of mutant IDH1 20-mer peptide. The ends lost 7 bases at V and 6 bases at J; junction bases unmatched: 12. The CDR3 spans 14 residues. The V gene's germline CDR1 is SQVTM and CDR2 ANQGSEA. Remarks on this clone: What it recognizes is unknown.

Data came from immunoSEQ multiplex PCR; TCRdb stores just in-frame clones and leaves some out. The sample records tens of thousands of clones, 78% being singletons. The sequences come from PBMCs, collected from a glioma patient whose treatment included an IDH1 peptide vaccine. This clonotype originated in a woman in her 40s with glioma. Some clones in this sample may be carry-over from other donors' samples. The gene calls are TRBV29-1 and TRBJ2-3, with 8 bases aligning to TRBD2. CDR3 DNA sequence: TGCAGCGCCGAGATAGCGGGGAAAGGGGATACGCAGTATTTT. Protein: CSAEIAGKGDTQYF.